One sample yielded the 17 T cell receptor beta chains listed below, sequenced in a study of cytomegalovirus exposure and HLA in healthy donors. The PCR made use of 60 Vbeta and 13 Jbeta primers. Profiling relied on immunoSEQ multiplex PCR, and the TCRdb table lists in-frame clones only, not all of them. The sample records about 150,000 clones, around three quarters being singletons. The sample was PBMCs. The receptors were gathered from a man aged 35-49 years in good health and CMV-seronegative.

The V gene is TRBV9, the J gene TRBJ2-7; D possibly corresponds to TRBD2 (7 bases). This CDR3 contains 15 residues. Between the trimmed V and J ends, which lost 2 bases and 2 bases, there was a span of 14 bases. CDR1 and CDR2 from the germline V gene are SGDLS and YYNGEE. The CDR3 nucleotides are TGTGCCAGCAGCGTGGGGGGGGCGGCAACCTACGAGCAGTACTTC. It translates to CASSVGGAATYEQYF. The full variable domain, in which reference TRBV9 and TRBJ2-7 provide the parts outside the CDR3, is DSGVTQTPKHLITATGQRVTLRCSPRSGDLSVYWYQQSLDQGLQFLIQYYNGEERAKGNILERFSAQQFPDLHSELNLSSLELGDSALYFCASSVGGAATYEQYFGPGTRLTVT.

This clone turned up a few times. The junction differs from germline at one of its ends, possibly a read error. The chain couples TRBV9 to TRBJ2-3; perhaps TRBD1 as D (6 bases). Per germline, CDR1 SGDLS and CDR2 YYNGEE. The CDR3 runs to 14 residues. The CDR3 region is CASTPGARTDTQYF. The DNA of the CDR3 is TGTGCCAGCACCCCAGGGGCCCGCACGGATACGCAGTATTTT.

The rearrangement uses TRBV5-4 and TRBJ2-1; weak D call: TRBD2 (6 bases). The CDR3 runs 11 residues. V lost 4 bases, J lost 9 bases, and 8 bases lay in between. CDR1 is SGHNT and CDR2 is YYREEE in the germline V gene (reference sequence). CDR3 amino acids: CASSDGGEQFF. The CDR3 bases are TGTGCCAGCAGCGACGGGGGTGAGCAGTTCTTC.

This clone was counted a few times. CDR3 in amino acids: CATSRPNRRTNEKLFF. In nucleotides, the CDR3 is TGTGCCACCAGCAGACCTAACAGGAGAACTAATGAAAAACTGTTTTTT. The chain couples TRBV15 to TRBJ1-4; D may be TRBD1 (5 bases). V lost 2 bases and J lost 1, with 11 bases in between. Germline V gives CDR1 LNHNV, CDR2 YYDKDF (reference sequence). The CDR3 runs to 16 residues.

The chain combines TRBV6-1 with TRBJ1-3; TRBD1 matches 7 bases. With V trimmed by 0 bases and J by 2 bases, 7 bases remained unmatched. In germline, CDR1 is MNHNS, CDR2 SASEGT. The CDR3 has 17 residues. DNA of the CDR3: TGTGCCAGCAGTGAAGCGCCCGACAGGGAGCCTGGAAACACCATATATTTT. Its protein is CASSEAPDREPGNTIYF.

The V call is TRBV5-6, the J call TRBJ2-3; 7 bases match TRBD2. V shed 1 base and J 0 bases; nucleotides not matched to a gene: 5. CDR3 length: 16 residues. Per germline, CDR1 SGHDT and CDR2 YYEEEE. The CDR3 protein is CASSLPGRFSTDTQYF. The CDR3 DNA reads as TGTGCCAGCAGCTTGCCCGGGAGGTTTAGCACAGATACGCAGTATTTT.

This clone was detected once. The V and J genes are TRBV5-4 and TRBJ2-1; D uncertain. V lost 0 bases, J lost 6 bases, and 4 bases lay in between. This CDR3 comprises 12 residues. Germline V gene lookup returns CDR1 SGHNT and CDR2 YYREEE (reference sequence). CDR3: CASSLAGNEQFF. The CDR3, as DNA: TGTGCCAGCAGCTTGGCCGGCAATGAGCAGTTCTTC.

V and J are TRBV5-1 and TRBJ2-3; 8 bases line up with TRBD2. The germline V gene has CDR1 SGHRS and CDR2 YFSETQ. With 4 bases clipped from V and 4 bases from J, the junction kept 14 bases outside the gene matches. The CDR3 loop spans 17 amino acids. The chain's CDR3 is CASSPGGRGGTPDTQYF. The CDR3 DNA reads TGCGCCAGCAGCCCGGGGGGCCGGGGGGGAACCCCAGATACGCAGTATTTT.

The V and J genes are TRBV9 and TRBJ1-1; no clear D gene. The CDR3 has 14 residues. Germline V gene data show CDR1 as SGDLS and CDR2 as YYNGEE. The V end was cut by 0 bases, the J end by 3 bases, with 9 bases between. CDR3 loop: CASSVGNSYTEAFF. The DNA for the CDR3 is TGTGCCAGCAGCGTAGGGAACAGTTACACTGAAGCTTTCTTT.

A few counts support this clone. The chain combines TRBV29-1 with TRBJ2-2, with 13 bases that match TRBD2. The V and J ends lost 6 bases and 8 bases, in that order; junction bases with no gene match: 6. The CDR3 runs 14 residues. Looked up from germline, CDR1 is SQVTM and CDR2 is ANQGSEA. The CDR3 spells CSVRTSGGQGELFF. Here the CDR3 DNA reads TGCAGCGTGCGGACTAGCGGGGGCCAAGGGGAGCTGTTTTTT.

The chain couples TRBV7-2 to TRBJ2-1; unclear D gene. Per the germline V gene, CDR1 is SGHTA and CDR2 is FQGNSA. V dropped 0 bases and J dropped 8 bases, with 14 bases sitting between them. The CDR3 spans 15 residues. The CDR3 DNA reads TGTGCCAGCAGCTTAGCGGTCGGTGGAGCGTATGAGCAGTTCTTC. Translation gives CASSLAVGGAYEQFF.

This clone was counted once. The gene calls are TRBV4-1 and TRBJ2-1; 7 bases match TRBD2. From germline, CDR1 is MGHRA and CDR2 YSYEKL. This CDR3 is 17 amino acids long. V shed 1 base and J 8 bases; nucleotides not matched to a gene: 14. CDR3 coding DNA: TGCGCCAGCAGCCAAGGATGGTTGGCGGGAGCTATGGATGAGCAGTTCTTC. It encodes CASSQGWLAGAMDEQFF.

The J gene is TRBJ2-5, the V gene TRBV9; D is ambiguous. CDR1 is SGDLS and CDR2 is YYNGEE in the germline V gene. The CDR3 is 17 amino acids. Trimming left V 4 bases short and J 1 base short, with 20 bases between. The CDR3 is CASSPGKALTGQETQYF. The DNA of the CDR3 is TGTGCCAGCAGCCCTGGAAAAGCCTTAACGGGCCAAGAGACCCAGTACTTC. Complete variable domain (other parts from reference TRBV9 and TRBJ2-5): DSGVTQTPKHLITATGQRVTLRCSPRSGDLSVYWYQQSLDQGLQFLIQYYNGEERAKGNILERFSAQQFPDLHSELNLSSLELGDSALYFCASSPGKALTGQETQYFGPGTRLLVL.

The chain is built from TRBV5-6 and TRBJ2-3; unclear D gene. This CDR3 region has 13 residues. V shed 4 bases and J shed 4 bases, with 10 bases lying between them. Germline V lookup: CDR1 SGHDT, CDR2 YYEEEE. As DNA, the CDR3 is TGTGCCAGCAGCCTCTCCGGGTCAGATACGCAGTATTTT. As protein: CASSLSGSDTQYF.

This clone was detected only a few times. A junction boundary mismatches the germline segment, possibly from a read error. The chain couples TRBV4-1 to TRBJ1-4, with TRBD1 as a possible D gene (5 bases). The CDR3 spans 18 residues. Looked up from germline, CDR1 is MGHRA and CDR2 is YSYEKL. Here the CDR3 reads CASSQDGGNWLTNEKLFF. The DNA of the CDR3 is TGCGCCAGCAGTCAAGATGGGGGGAATTGGTTGACTAATGAAAAACTGTTTTTT.

The V call is TRBV29-1, the J call TRBJ1-2, with D perhaps matching TRBD1 (5 bases). Germline V gene data show CDR1 as SQVTM and CDR2 as ANQGSEA. CDR3 size: 14 residues. The ends were cut back, 3 bases at V and 2 bases at J, with 13 bases in the middle. The CDR3 DNA follows: TGCAGCGTTGAGGGGGGATCCGGGAACTATGGCTACACCTTC. Protein: CSVEGGSGNYGYTF.

The CDR3 DNA follows: TGTGCCAGCTCACCAAGGGGGAGTGAAGCTTTCTTT. Protein: CASSPRGSEAFF. The V and J genes are TRBV18 and TRBJ1-1; maybe TRBD1 (6 bases). Trimming removed 2 bases at V and 7 bases at J, with 8 bases between. The CDR3 is made up of 12 amino acids. CDR1 and CDR2 (germline): KGHSH, LQKENI.